This T cell receptor beta chain was profiled in a study of T cell clonality in common variable immunodeficiency. This CDR3 is 13 amino acids long. Germline assignment: CDR1 GTSNPN and CDR2 SVGIG (reference sequence). V was pared by 8 bases and J by 4 bases, with 8 bases of the junction left unmatched. Control and CVID samples contributed equal amounts of genomic DNA. TCRdb's copy holds only in-frame clones and misses some; the assay was immunoSEQ multiplex PCR. There are around 45,000 clones in the sample, none observed a single time. This clone was recorded at least ten times. The read ends 3 residues before the CDR3 terminus; that terminus is restored from the germline J gene.

This TCR was recovered from a person aged 18 to 70 in good health. The V call is TRBV30, the J call TRBJ1-2; 9 bases agree with TRBD1. The sample taken for sequencing was peripheral blood mononuclear cells. Partial CDR3 DNA: TGTGCCGGGGGGACAGGGAGTCTCTATGGC. This gives the protein CAGGTGSLYG. The complete CDR3 reads CAGGTGSLYGYTF.